The 3 T cell receptor beta chains below come from one sample, sequenced in a study of cytomegalovirus exposure and HLA in healthy donors. PCR employed 60 Vbeta and 13 Jbeta primers. The assay was immunoSEQ multiplex PCR, and TCRdb's table has in-frame clones only and misses some. The repertoire has 200,000 to 300,000 clones, over 80% of them found once; the top ten carry 4.5% to 6%. Sequencing input: PBMCs. These receptors were obtained from a woman aged 40 to 50 in good health and CMV-seropositive.

In DNA, the CDR3 is TGTGCCAGCAGCTCTAATCAGGGTTCCGCTGAAGCTTTCTTT. Translation: CASSSNQGSAEAFF. V and J are TRBV7-2 and TRBJ1-1, with D maybe TRBD1 (5 bases). Germline CDR1 SGHTA, CDR2 FQGNSA. The germline V and J ends were trimmed by 4 bases and 6 bases, with 15 bases remaining between them. The CDR3 covers 14 residues. Supplemented by reference TRBV7-2 and TRBJ1-1, the full variable domain reads GAGVSQSPSNKVTEKGKDVELRCDPISGHTALYWYRQSLGQGLEFLIYFQGNSAPDKSGLPSDRFSAERTGGSVSTLTIQRTQQEDSAVYLCASSSNQGSAEAFFGQGTRLTVV.

The sample holds a few counts of this clone. The genes are TRBV5-5 and TRBJ2-2; 7 bases agree with TRBD1. The germline V gene encodes CDR1 SGHKS and CDR2 YYEKEE (reference sequence). Trimming removed 5 bases from V and 4 bases from J; junction bases left unmatched: 11. The CDR3 contains 16 residues. In DNA, the CDR3 is TGTGCCAGCAGGGAGAAGGGACAGCTACTCACCGGGGAGCTGTTTTTT. Amino acids: CASREKGQLLTGELFF.

The chain carries TRBV10-3 and TRBJ2-3, with 12 bases aligning to TRBD2. Germline V gene lookup returns CDR1 ENHRY and CDR2 SYGVKD. This CDR3 has 18 amino acids. The V and J ends lost 10 bases and 0 bases, in that order; junction bases with no gene match: 14. The CDR3 region is CASALETSGGVSTDTQYF. CDR3 sequence (DNA): TGTGCCAGCGCTCTCGAGACTAGCGGGGGCGTGAGCACAGATACGCAGTATTTT.